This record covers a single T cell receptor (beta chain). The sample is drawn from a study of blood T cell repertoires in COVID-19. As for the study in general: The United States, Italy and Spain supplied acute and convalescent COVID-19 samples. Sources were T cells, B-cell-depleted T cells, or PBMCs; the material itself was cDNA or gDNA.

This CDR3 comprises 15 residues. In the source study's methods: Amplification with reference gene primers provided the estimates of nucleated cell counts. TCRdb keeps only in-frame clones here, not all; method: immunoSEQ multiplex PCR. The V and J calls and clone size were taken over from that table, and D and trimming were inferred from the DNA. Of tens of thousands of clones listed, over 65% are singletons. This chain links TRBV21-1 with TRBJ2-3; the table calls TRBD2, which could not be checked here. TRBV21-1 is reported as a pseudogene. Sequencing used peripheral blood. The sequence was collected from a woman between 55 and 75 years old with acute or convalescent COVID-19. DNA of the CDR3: TGTGCCAGCAGCTGTGCCCGGGACTTCACAGATACGCAGTATTTT. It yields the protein CASSCARDFTDTQYF.